Reported below is one TCR beta chain. The sample is drawn from a study of blood T cell repertoires in COVID-19. At the level of the study: T cells, B-cell-depleted T cells, or PBMCs provided the cDNA or gDNA that served as material.

Per the study methods: Cell counts per sample came from amplifying reference gene primers. TCRdb's copy holds only in-frame clones and misses some; the assay was immunoSEQ multiplex PCR. V, J and clone size reflect that table, while D and trimming were determined from the DNA. The sample has about 71,000 clones; 86% are singletons. Germline assignment: CDR1 LNHDA and CDR2 SQIVND (reference sequence). This CDR3 comprises 15 residues. The V end lost 3 bases, the J end lost 7 bases, and 18 bases lay between the germline ends. Input material: peripheral blood. The gene calls are TRBV19 and TRBJ1-2; D is unresolved. The origin of this receptor is a man aged 45 to 65 with active COVID-19. This CDR3 reads CASSMPVARRGGYTF. In nucleotides, the CDR3 is TGTGCCAGTAGTATGCCAGTGGCTCGGCGGGGTGGCTACACCTTC.